Listed below are T cell receptor beta chains from one sample, sequenced in a study of blood T cell repertoires in COVID-19. Only in-frame clones appear in the TCRdb table, and some are missing; sequencing was by immunoSEQ multiplex PCR. The profile shows around 320,000 clones, nearly 90% of them singletons. Sample: PBMCs or T cells enriched from blood (not recorded which). These receptors originate from a woman between 18 and 29 years old with acute COVID-19. CDR3s include the opening cysteine and the closing phenylalanine or tryptophan. D genes are given only for firm matches. Clone size is given for some rows only: seen once, a few or many times, or a class if the clone is expanded.

j_call v_call cdr3_length d_call clone_size cdr3_nt cdr3_aa
TRBJ2-3 TRBV28 16 TRBD2 NA TGTGCCAGCAGTTCCTCTTCTAGCGGGAGTACAGATACGCAGTATTTT CASSSSSSGSTDTQYF
TRBJ2-2 TRBV7-9 18 TRBD2 NA TGTGCCAGCAGCTTAGGAGTCTGGCGGGAGCGCGGCACCGGGGAGCTGTTTTTT CASSLGVWRERGTGELFF
TRBJ2-2 TRBV7-7 19 NA NA TGTGCTAGCAGCTTAGCCCCCCCGAGTAGGGGGGGCTACACCGGGGAGCTGTTTTTT CASSLAPPSRGGYTGELFF
TRBJ1-2 TRBV7-9 12 TRBD1 NA TGTGCCAGCAGCGCCGCGACAGGGGCAGCAACCTTC CASSAATGAATF
TRBJ2-2 TRBV3-1/TRBV3-2 14 NA NA TGTGCCAGCAGCCCGACTACCATCCGCGGGGAGCTGTTTTTT CASSPTTIRGELFF
TRBJ2-5 TRBV27 13 TRBD1 NA TGTGCCAGCAGAAATACAGGGGGGGAGACCCAGTACTTC CASRNTGGETQYF
TRBJ2-7 TRBV19 12 NA NA TGTGCCAGTAGTATGTCTTCCTACGAGCAGTACTTC CASSMSSYEQYF
TRBJ1-1 TRBV18 18 NA NA TGTGCCAGCTCACCGTCCACCCTCCTCTACGACAGGCGCTCTGAAGCTTTCTTT CASSPSTLLYDRRSEAFF
TRBJ1-2 TRBV5-1 14 TRBD1 NA TGCGCCAGCAGCTTGATGGGACAGGGAGATGGCTACACCTTC CASSLMGQGDGYTF
TRBJ1-2 TRBV29-1 14 NA NA TGCAGCGTTGAAGACTGGCAGGGGAACTATGGCTACACCTTC CSVEDWQGNYGYTF
TRBJ1-3 TRBV18 16 NA NA TGTGCCAGCTCACTCCTACAGGGCAGCTCTGGAAACACCATATATTTT CASSLLQGSSGNTIYF
TRBJ2-5 TRBV7-8 14 NA NA TGTGCCAGCAGCCCGCGACAAGCCCCAGAGACCCAGTACTTC CASSPRQAPETQYF
TRBJ1-2 TRBV5-6 16 NA NA TGTGCCAGCAGCTTGCCCGAGACACCGGCCAGTTATGGCTACACCTTC CASSLPETPASYGYTF
TRBJ1-2 TRBV9 15 NA NA TGTGCCAGCAGCCCACAGTGGGGCGGCAACTATGGCTACACCTTC CASSPQWGGNYGYTF
TRBJ1-1 TRBV18 15 TRBD1 once TGTGCCAGCTCACCACCGACAGGGGGACTGGGTGAAGCTTTCTTT CASSPPTGGLGEAFF
TRBJ2-2 TRBV18 16 TRBD1 NA TGTGCCAGCTCACCGCGGACAGGGGATAACCCCGGGGAGCTGTTTTTT CASSPRTGDNPGELFF
TRBJ2-1 TRBV24-1 11 NA NA TGTGCCACCTCCTATGGAGTTGAGCAGTTCTTC CATSYGVEQFF
TRBJ2-7 TRBV19 15 NA NA TGTGCCAGTAGTATTTCTTTCCTCAGCTCCTACGAGCAGTACTTC CASSISFLSSYEQYF
TRBJ2-1 TRBV5-8 13 NA NA TGTGCCAGCAGCTTCCTAGCTAGGAGTGAGCAGTTCTTC CASSFLARSEQFF
TRBJ2-7 TRBV11-2 15 TRBD2 NA TGTGCCAGCAGCTTAGAACAGCGGGAGTTCGACGAGCAGTACTTC CASSLEQREFDEQYF
TRBJ1-6 TRBV28 13 NA NA TGTGCCGTTACAGGGTCCCTTAATTCACCCCTCCACTTT CAVTGSLNSPLHF
TRBJ1-2 TRBV28 14 NA NA TGTGCCAGCAGTTTATCGGTGGGGAGGAATGGCTACACCTTC CASSLSVGRNGYTF
TRBJ1-2 TRBV6-5 13 NA NA TGTGCCAGCAGCTTTACAGGGTTGGATGGCTACACCTTC CASSFTGLDGYTF
TRBJ1-5 TRBV28 13 NA NA TGTGCCACCCTCAACAGGAGCAATCAGCCCCAGCATTTT CATLNRSNQPQHF
TRBJ1-2 TRBV5-5 14 NA NA TGTGCCAGCAGGAGTGAGTTAGCTAACTATGGCTACACCTTC CASRSELANYGYTF
TRBJ1-1 TRBV3-1/TRBV3-2 12 NA NA TGTGCCAGCAGCCTCAACAGCATGGCCGCTTTCTTT CASSLNSMAAFF
TRBJ1-4 TRBV27 13 TRBD1 NA TGTGCCAGCAGTAGACAGGGCAGTGAAAAACTGTTTTTT CASSRQGSEKLFF
TRBJ1-2 TRBV18 13 NA few TGTGCCAGCTCACCGTTCCCGGGTGATGGCTACACCTTC CASSPFPGDGYTF
TRBJ1-2 TRBV5-1 17 NA NA TGCGCCAGCAGCTCGATGTTAGGGGAAAGGGTTAACTATGGCTACACCTTC CASSSMLGERVNYGYTF
TRBJ2-5 TRBV5-6 13 NA NA TGTGCCAGCAACTTACAGGGAGGGGAGACCCAGTACTTC CASNLQGGETQYF
TRBJ2-2 TRBV7-3 14 NA few TGTGCCAGCAGCTTAACCACGGTGACCGGGGAGCTGTTTTTT CASSLTTVTGELFF
TRBJ1-2 TRBV18 14 NA once TGTGCCAGCTCACCACTAGAGGTACCGGATGGCTACACCTTC CASSPLEVPDGYTF
TRBJ2-1 TRBV6-5 15 TRBD2 NA TGTGCCAGCAGTAGCGGGACCAGCTCCTACAATGAGCAGTTCTTC CASSSGTSSYNEQFF
TRBJ2-1 TRBV19 15 TRBD2 NA TGTGCCAGTAGTCCCGACCTAGCGGGGTGGGAGGAGCAGTTCTTC CASSPDLAGWEEQFF
TRBJ2-1 TRBV19 22 TRBD2 few TGTGCCAGTAGTATAGATAGTCCCTGGCTAGCGGGAGGGCCCCCTCCCTACAATGAGCAGTTCTTC CASSIDSPWLAGGPPPYNEQFF
TRBJ2-1 TRBV24-1 21 NA NA TGTGCCACCAGTGATTTTGTTAACCGTTATCCTAGGGGGGGCTCCTACAATGAGCAGTTCTTC CATSDFVNRYPRGGSYNEQFF
TRBJ2-1 TRBV27 15 TRBD1 NA TGTGCCAGCAGTTTCGGGACAGGGACGCAGAATGAGCAGTTCTTC CASSFGTGTQNEQFF
TRBJ1-2 TRBV11-3 14 TRBD1 NA TGTGCCAGCAGCTTGGGACAGGGAATGGATGGCTACACCTTC CASSLGQGMDGYTF
TRBJ1-5 TRBV19 14 TRBD1 once TGTGCCAGCCAAAACAGGGGCGGCAATCAGCCCCAGCATTTT CASQNRGGNQPQHF
TRBJ1-2 TRBV27 13 NA NA TGTGCCAGCAGTTTATCAAGCACCTATGGCTACACCTTC CASSLSSTYGYTF
TRBJ1-6 TRBV6-1 11 TRBD1 NA TGTGCCAGCAGTGACCCAGGGGGCCTCCACTTT CASSDPGGLHF
TRBJ2-7 TRBV15 16 NA NA TGTGCCACCAGCAGAGAAGGGGGTCTCTCCTCCTACGAGCAGTACTTC CATSREGGLSSYEQYF
TRBJ2-2 TRBV27 16 TRBD2 NA TGTGCCAGCAGTTTCCCCAGCGGGATTATTACCGGGGAGCTGTTTTTT CASSFPSGIITGELFF
TRBJ1-1 TRBV4-2 16 NA NA TGTGCCAGCAGCCAAGATTTTGGCAGGGCGAACACTGAAGCTTTCTTT CASSQDFGRANTEAFF
TRBJ2-7 TRBV6-5 14 NA NA TGTGCCAGCAGTTCCCTCGGGACAAGTTACGAGCAGTACTTC CASSSLGTSYEQYF
TRBJ1-5 TRBV10-3 13 TRBD1 once TGTGCCATCAGGGGGACAGGGGATCAGCCCCAGCATTTT CAIRGTGDQPQHF
TRBJ2-1 TRBV19 14 TRBD2 NA TGTGCCAGTAGTATCCGGGAGGTAGGGTCCGAGCAGTTCTTC CASSIREVGSEQFF
TRBJ2-7 TRBV28 11 NA few TGTGCCAGCAGTTCCGTCTACGAGCAGTACTTC CASSSVYEQYF
TRBJ1-1 TRBV27 14 NA NA TGTGCCAGCAGTCCCCAGGTGTCGAACACTGAAGCTTTCTTT CASSPQVSNTEAFF
TRBJ2-2 TRBV19 14 NA once TGTGCCAGTAGTAGCGGGTCAAACACCGGGGAGCTGTTTTTT CASSSGSNTGELFF
TRBJ1-5 TRBV5-1 15 NA NA TGCGCCAGCAGCTTGGGTGGACAGTTCAATCAGCCCCAGCATTTT CASSLGGQFNQPQHF
TRBJ1-1 TRBV6-2/TRBV6-3 14 TRBD1 NA TGTGCCAGCAGTTCTTCACAGGGGGCGACTGAAGCTTTCTTT CASSSSQGATEAFF
TRBJ2-4 TRBV7-2 16 NA NA TGTGCCAGCAGCTCACCGGACACCATAGCCAAAAACATTCAGTACTTC CASSSPDTIAKNIQYF
TRBJ2-2 TRBV7-6 16 TRBD1 few TGTGCCAGCAGCTTAGCTGGGACAGGAGGGACCGGGGAGCTGTTTTTT CASSLAGTGGTGELFF